These 13 T cell receptor beta chains originate from one sample sequenced in a study of T cell repertoires in cytomegalovirus infection. MiXCR, applied by TCRdb to the reads, yields one record per CDR3 protein. The profile shows fewer than 550,000 distinct CDR3 sequences, around 32% of them singletons. Specimen: PBMCs. All receptors derive from a human donor in good health (CMV status not recorded). Some clones in this sample may be carry-over from other donors' samples.

This clonotype showed up just a few times. CDR3 loop: CSTPPGTYYNEQFF. CDR3 bases: TGCAGCACTCCTCCCGGGACATACTACAATGAGCAGTTCTTC. The chain recombines TRBV29-1 with TRBJ2-1, with a weak D call TRBD1 (6 bases). Germline CDR1 is SQVTM and CDR2 is ANQGSEA. The CDR3 is 14 residues long. V was clipped by 8 bases and J by 3 bases, with 17 bases between them.

Regarding this clonotype: Being one base from a much bigger clone, this may be a read error. The chain joins TRBV11-2 to TRBJ1-1; D is ambiguous. CDR1 is SGHAT, CDR2 FQNNGV, per germline. This CDR3 region has 14 residues. V gave up 4 bases and J gave up 1 base, with 10 bases separating them. CDR3 nucleotides: TGTGCCAGCAGCTGGATTAGTAAGAACACTGAAGCTTTCTTT. It is translated as CASSWISKNTEAFF.

This rearrangement joins TRBV28 to TRBJ2-5; unclear D gene. Germline CDR1 and CDR2: MDHEN and SYDVKM. Trimming took off 4 bases at V and 5 bases at J, with 11 bases between the two ends. The CDR3 consists of 13 residues. The CDR3 region has the DNA TGTGCCAGCAGTTCCCTGGGTGGGGAGACCCAGTACTTC. Protein: CASSSLGGETQYF. Full variable domain (missing parts from reference TRBV28 and TRBJ2-5): DVKVTQSSRYLVKRTGEKVFLECVQDMDHENMFWYRQDPGLGLRLIYFSYDVKMKEKGDIPEGYSVSREKKERFSLILESASTNQTSMYLCASSSLGGETQYFGPGTRLLVL.

V gene TRBV5-1 combines with J gene TRBJ2-3, with D uncertain. The germline V gene has CDR1 SGHRS and CDR2 YFSETQ. Trimming removed 0 bases at V and 4 bases at J, with 15 bases between. The CDR3 consists of 16 residues. The CDR3 region is CASSLAKNAGADTQYF. The CDR3 DNA sequence: TGCGCCAGCAGCTTGGCCAAGAACGCTGGCGCAGATACGCAGTATTTT. Filled out from reference TRBV5-1 and TRBJ2-3, the complete variable domain reads KAGVTQTPRYLIKTRGQQVTLSCSPISGHRSVSWYQQTPGQGLQFLFEYFSETQRNKGNFPGRFSGRQFSNSRSEMNVSTLELGDSALYLCASSLAKNAGADTQYFGPGTRLTVL.

This clonotype came up many times. V gene TRBV6-1 combines with J gene TRBJ1-2; 10 bases agree with TRBD1. V lost 5 bases, J lost 5 bases, and 8 bases stayed unmatched. This CDR3 comprises 15 residues. Looked up from germline, CDR1 is MNHNS and CDR2 is SASEGT. For the CDR3, the DNA is TGTGCCAGCAGTCCAGACGGGACAGGGGAATATGGCTACACCTTC. Residues: CASSPDGTGEYGYTF.

This clonotype came up a few times. The CDR3 nucleotides are TGTGCCAGCAGCCAAGATCGAGCGGGGGGGCCGCAAGAGACCCAGTACTTC. Its protein is CASSQDRAGGPQETQYF. This rearrangement joins TRBV4-2 to TRBJ2-5, with 10 bases identical to TRBD2. CDR1 LGHNA and CDR2 YNFKEQ come from the germline V gene. With V trimmed by 0 bases and J by 2 bases, 6 bases remained unmatched. There are 17 residues in the CDR3.

Note on this clonotype: It may be a read error: a sequence one base away is much more abundant. V and J are TRBV14 and TRBJ2-3; D possibly corresponds to TRBD1 (5 bases). Germline CDR1 reads SGHDN; CDR2 reads FVKESK. The CDR3 loop spans 13 amino acids. The CDR3 protein is CASSRFDRDTKYF. Written as DNA, the CDR3 is TGTGCCAGCAGCCGATTCGACAGAGATACGAAGTATTTT. Variable domain in full (rest from reference TRBV14 and TRBJ2-3): EAGVTQFPSHSVIEKGQTVTLRCDPISGHDNLYWYRRVMGKEIKFLLHFVKESKQDESGMPNNRFLAERTGGTYSTLKVQPAELEDSGVYFCASSRFDRDTKYFGPGTRLTVL.

This sequence joins TRBV6-1 and TRBJ1-5; D unclear. This CDR3 is built from 15 residues. Germline assignment: CDR1 MNHNS and CDR2 SASEGT. The germline V and J ends were trimmed by 7 bases and 11 bases, with 24 bases remaining between them. The CDR3 DNA is TGTGCCAGCATTCCCGCGGTCCGGGCGGATGGAGCCCAGCATTTT. It translates to CASIPAVRADGAQHF.

This clonotype was observed a single time. A single base separates this from a much larger clone, so it may be a read error. J is TRBJ2-5 and V is TRBV28; no definite D call. The CDR3 has 13 amino acids. The ends were cut back, 3 bases at V and 4 bases at J, with 9 bases in the middle. The germline V gene encodes CDR1 MDHEN and CDR2 SYDVKM. Written as DNA, the CDR3 is TGTGCCAGCAGTTTCTCGTGGATAGAGACCCAGTACTTC. Its protein product is CASSFSWIETQYF.

As to this clonotype: It is likely a read error: a sequence one base away is far more abundant. The conserved final phenylalanine or tryptophan is absent from the CDR3, which likely points to a read error. The DNA for the CDR3 is TGTGCCAGCAGTTTAAACTACGAGCAGTACTCC. Encoded protein: CASSLNYEQYS. V gene TRBV12-3 or TRBV12-4 combines with J gene TRBJ2-7; D is uncertain. Trimming stripped 2 bases from V and 3 bases from J, with 2 bases between. The CDR3 spans 11 residues.

In this sample, this clonotype turned up a few times. The V gene is TRBV11-1, the J gene TRBJ1-2; D perhaps matches TRBD1 (6 bases). Per germline, CDR1 SGHAT and CDR2 FQDESV (reference sequence). The CDR3 totals 16 residues. V was cut by 5 bases and J by 1 base, with 17 bases left in between. The DNA of the CDR3 is TGTGCCAGCAGCCCAAACCTCATGGACAGTAACTATGGCTACACCTTC. Translating it yields CASSPNLMDSNYGYTF.

This clonotype has only a few counts. The chain links TRBV5-1 to TRBJ2-7; D unclear. Trimming took off 1 base at V and 0 bases at J, with 5 bases between the two ends. Germline loops: CDR1 SGHRS, CDR2 YFSETQ. The CDR3 has 13 amino acids. The CDR3 reads CASSLTPSYEQYF. The CDR3 bases are TGCGCCAGCAGCTTGACTCCCTCCTACGAGCAGTACTTC. Together with reference TRBV5-1 and TRBJ2-7, the CDR3 gives the full variable domain: KAGVTQTPRYLIKTRGQQVTLSCSPISGHRSVSWYQQTPGQGLQFLFEYFSETQRNKGNFPGRFSGRQFSNSRSEMNVSTLELGDSALYLCASSLTPSYEQYFGPGTRLTVT.

The genes are TRBV20-1 and TRBJ2-7, with a weak D call TRBD2 (5 bases). Germline-derived CDR1 and CDR2 are DFQATT and SNEGSKA (reference sequence). V lost 0 bases and J lost 4, with 10 bases in between. This CDR3 spans 13 amino acids. CDR3 amino acids: CSARDNPGYEQYF. The CDR3 DNA reads as TGCAGTGCTAGAGATAATCCGGGATACGAGCAGTACTTC.